A selection of T cell receptor beta chains follows, all from one sample in a study of regulatory T cells in long-lasting Graves disease. TCRdb analysed the multiplex PCR reads with MiXCR anew, one entry per CDR3 protein. The top ten hold around 20% of the sample, which has hundreds of thousands of distinct CDR3 sequences, about a fifth seen once. The sample here was peripheral blood mononuclear cells (PBMCs), taken when the disease was refractory, from a patient treated with antithyroid drugs. All receptors come from a female donor with Graves disease. The conserved cysteine and the conserved F or W are not part of the CDR3 here.

v_gene	j_gene	CDR3aa
TRBV5-1	TRBJ1-6	ASSSSTGTEEPLH
TRBV7-2	TRBJ2-7	ASSLGPNPYEQY
TRBV7-9	TRBJ1-5	ASSLNNNQPQH
TRBV7-2	TRBJ1-2	ASSSTGGLRSNYGYT
TRBV28	TRBJ1-5	ASSFGNDQPQH
TRBV10-3	TRBJ1-3	AISDVVAVSGNTIY
TRBV7-2	TRBJ2-2	ASSTTSAGTGELF
TRBV20-1	TRBJ1-2	SAQTPNTGGYT
TRBV18	TRBJ2-7	ASSPQGFPYEQY
TRBV18	TRBJ1-3	ASSPQESSGNTIY
TRBV25-1	TRBJ2-7	ASSEIGPAYEQY
TRBV4-1	TRBJ1-4	ASSQDRLNEKLF
TRBV30	TRBJ2-4	AWSSGGKNIQY